A single sample gave rise to the 15 T cell receptor beta chains below, sequenced in a study of cytomegalovirus exposure and HLA in healthy donors. In the PCR, 60 Vbeta and 13 Jbeta primers were used. The protocol was immunoSEQ multiplex PCR, while the TCRdb copy is restricted to in-frame clones and leaves out a portion. The profile covers over 130,000 clones, with 70% to 80% appearing a single time and less than 7.5% taken by the ten largest. The sequencing sample was made of PBMCs. Every receptor here comes from a woman aged 35 to 49 in good health and CMV-seropositive.

The chain has TRBV6-1 and TRBJ2-5; 7 bases match TRBD1. The CDR3 contains 13 residues. From germline, CDR1 is MNHNS and CDR2 SASEGT. Trimming cost V 7 bases and J 2 bases; bases outside gene matches: 4. The DNA of the CDR3 is TGTGCCAGCACGGGACAGTTACAAGAGACCCAGTACTTC. Translating gives CASTGQLQETQYF.

The V gene is TRBV5-6, the J gene TRBJ2-6; TRBD1 agrees at 7 bases. The CDR3 runs to 17 residues. Looked up from germline, CDR1 is SGHDT and CDR2 is YYEEEE. V was pared by 5 bases and J by 2 bases, with 10 bases of the junction left unmatched. The CDR3 spells CASSRPFTGAGANVLTF. CDR3 nucleotides: TGTGCCAGCAGTCGCCCTTTTACAGGGGCTGGGGCCAACGTCCTGACTTTC.

The V call is TRBV10-3, the J call TRBJ2-1, with TRBD2 as a possible D gene (6 bases). Germline V gene sequence: CDR1 ENHRY, CDR2 SYGVKD. V lost 10 bases, J lost 9 bases, and 19 bases lay in between. This CDR3 comprises 13 residues. The CDR3 DNA is TGTGCCACAATAGCGGCGGAGTATGGTGAGCAGTTCTTC. It translates to CATIAAEYGEQFF.

The J gene is TRBJ2-5, the V gene TRBV7-2, with 7 bases identical to TRBD1. This CDR3 has 14 residues. Germline CDR1 is SGHTA and CDR2 is FQGNSA. The ends lost 5 bases at V and 7 bases at J; junction bases unmatched: 10. In DNA, the CDR3 is TGTGCCAGCAGCCATGAAGGGGGCCGGGGGACCCAGTACTTC. The encoded protein is CASSHEGGRGTQYF.

This clone was detected a few times. The J gene is TRBJ2-3, the V gene TRBV4-1, with 7 positions matching TRBD2. CDR1 is MGHRA and CDR2 is YSYEKL in the germline V gene. The CDR3 is 17 amino acids. Trimming at V came to 4 bases and at J to 1 base, leaving 11 bases not matched to a gene. The CDR3 bases are TGCGCCAGCAGCCGAGTAGCGGGTAATCTTGGCACAGATACGCAGTATTTT. This translates into CASSRVAGNLGTDTQYF.

The J gene is TRBJ2-7, the V gene TRBV7-9, with a possible D match to TRBD2 (5 bases). CDR3 length: 12 residues. With 7 bases removed from V and 4 bases from J, the gap between germline ends came to 11 bases. The germline CDR1 and CDR2 sequences are SEHNR and FQNEAQ (reference sequence). The CDR3 DNA sequence: TGTGCCAGCACCCAGACGGGATACGAGCAGTACTTC. Translated, it gives CASTQTGYEQYF.

V gene TRBV6-5 combines with J gene TRBJ1-5, with unresolved D. This CDR3 is 15 amino acids long. Germline V gene sequence: CDR1 MNHEY, CDR2 SVGAGI. V was trimmed by 1 base and J by 8 bases, leaving 15 bases between them. The CDR3 DNA sequence: TGTGCCAGCAGTTACTACCTTCGTGTCGAGGAGCCCCAGCATTTT. This translates into CASSYYLRVEEPQHF.

The rearrangement uses TRBV11-2 and TRBJ2-5; 11 bases agree with TRBD2. The CDR3 consists of 18 residues. CDR1 is SGHAT and CDR2 is FQNNGV in the germline V gene. The junction had 14 bases not matched to a gene; V was cut back by 1 base and J by 7 bases. Here the CDR3 DNA reads TGTGCCAGCAGCTTAGTAGTTACTAGCGGGAGTTTAAAGGGGACCCAGTACTTC. It yields the protein CASSLVVTSGSLKGTQYF.

J is TRBJ1-6 and V is TRBV5-1; TRBD1 matches 8 bases. Trimming cost V 0 bases and J 6 bases; bases outside gene matches: 2. The CDR3 covers 15 residues. CDR1 and CDR2 from the germline V gene are SGHRS and YFSETQ. The CDR3 DNA follows: TGCGCCAGCAGCTTGGGACAGGGGTTTAATTCACCCCTCCACTTT. Translating it yields CASSLGQGFNSPLHF.

The chain employs TRBV9 and TRBJ2-7; 7 bases match TRBD1. V lost 2 bases and J lost 5; bases outside the gene matches: 7. The CDR3 has 14 residues. Germline CDR1 is SGDLS and CDR2 is YYNGEE. The DNA for the CDR3 is TGTGCCAGCAGCGTGACAGGGATTCGAGACGAGCAGTACTTC. Translated: CASSVTGIRDEQYF.

This clone was seen more than once but under ten times. The J gene is TRBJ2-3, the V gene TRBV7-9; 13 bases line up with TRBD2. Looked up from germline, CDR1 is SEHNR and CDR2 is FQNEAQ (reference sequence). CDR3 size: 16 residues. The V gene end was trimmed by 6 bases and the J gene end by 0 bases; junction bases not matched to a gene: 3. The DNA of the CDR3 is TGTGCCAGCAGTCCGGGACTAGCGGGGAGCACAGATACGCAGTATTTT. It translates to CASSPGLAGSTDTQYF.

The rearrangement joins TRBV28 to TRBJ2-7; TRBD2 aligns across 9 bases. CDR1 is MDHEN, CDR2 SYDVKM, per germline. The CDR3 contains 16 residues. The ends lost 4 bases at V and 3 bases at J; junction bases unmatched: 10. This CDR3 reads CASSSSSSGTSYEQYF. CDR3 DNA: TGTGCCAGCAGTTCCTCCTCTAGCGGGACGAGCTACGAGCAGTACTTC.

Comments on this clone: Other DNA sequences in the same sample also yield this CDR3. The chain uses TRBV6-5 and TRBJ2-7, with TRBD2 as a possible D gene (5 bases). The CDR3 extends over 14 amino acids. V gave up 0 bases and J gave up 0 bases, with 6 bases separating them. In germline, CDR1 is MNHEY, CDR2 SVGAGI. CDR3 coding DNA: TGTGCCAGCAGTTACTCGGGGAGCTCCTACGAGCAGTACTTC. This encodes CASSYSGSSYEQYF.

The chain has TRBV18 and TRBJ2-1, with TRBD2 matching 9 bases. In germline, CDR1 is KGHSH, CDR2 LQKENI. The CDR3 loop spans 14 amino acids. Trimming removed 2 bases from V and 9 bases from J; junction bases left unmatched: 5. The DNA of the CDR3 is TGTGCCAGCTCACCAGGCGGGAGGGTGATTGAGCAGTTCTTC. This encodes CASSPGGRVIEQFF.

The rearrangement uses TRBV6-5 and TRBJ1-5; 7 bases are a match to TRBD1. The CDR3 is 15 residues long. Trimming at V came to 6 bases and at J to 6 bases, leaving 11 bases not matched to a gene. Germline V gene sequence: CDR1 MNHEY, CDR2 SVGAGI. CDR3 nucleotide sequence: TGTGCCAGCAGCCGGGACAGCGCGGGCAGTCAGCCCCAGCATTTT. As protein: CASSRDSAGSQPQHF.